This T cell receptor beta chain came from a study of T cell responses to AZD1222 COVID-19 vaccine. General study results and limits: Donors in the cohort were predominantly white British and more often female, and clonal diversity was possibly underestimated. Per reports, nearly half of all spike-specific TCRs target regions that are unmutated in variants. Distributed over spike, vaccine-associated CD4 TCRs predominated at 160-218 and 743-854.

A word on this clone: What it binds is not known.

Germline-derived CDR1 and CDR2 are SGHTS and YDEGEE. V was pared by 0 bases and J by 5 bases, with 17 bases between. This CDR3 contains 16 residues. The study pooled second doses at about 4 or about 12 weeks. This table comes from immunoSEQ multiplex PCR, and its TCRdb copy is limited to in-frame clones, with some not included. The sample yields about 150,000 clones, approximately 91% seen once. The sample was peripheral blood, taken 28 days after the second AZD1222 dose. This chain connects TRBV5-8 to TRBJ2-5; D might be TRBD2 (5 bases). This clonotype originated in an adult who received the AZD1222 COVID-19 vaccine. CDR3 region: CASSLGRMAPRETQYF. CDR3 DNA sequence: TGTGCCAGCAGCTTGGGGAGGATGGCCCCGCGGGAGACCCAGTACTTC.